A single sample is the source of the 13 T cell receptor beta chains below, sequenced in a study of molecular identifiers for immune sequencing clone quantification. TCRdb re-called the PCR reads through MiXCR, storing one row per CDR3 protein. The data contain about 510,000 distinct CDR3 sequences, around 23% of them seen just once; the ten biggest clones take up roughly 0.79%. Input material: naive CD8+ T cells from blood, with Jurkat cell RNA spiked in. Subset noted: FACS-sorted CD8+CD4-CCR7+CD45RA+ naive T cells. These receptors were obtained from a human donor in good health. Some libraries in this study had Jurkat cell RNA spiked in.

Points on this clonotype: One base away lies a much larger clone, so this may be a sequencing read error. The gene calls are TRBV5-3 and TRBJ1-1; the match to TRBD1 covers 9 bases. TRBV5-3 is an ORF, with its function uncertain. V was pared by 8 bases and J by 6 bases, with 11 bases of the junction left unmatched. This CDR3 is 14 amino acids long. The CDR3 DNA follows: TGTGCCAGCAATCTCCGGGACAGGGAGGCTGAAGCTTTCTTT. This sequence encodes CASNLRDREAEAFF.

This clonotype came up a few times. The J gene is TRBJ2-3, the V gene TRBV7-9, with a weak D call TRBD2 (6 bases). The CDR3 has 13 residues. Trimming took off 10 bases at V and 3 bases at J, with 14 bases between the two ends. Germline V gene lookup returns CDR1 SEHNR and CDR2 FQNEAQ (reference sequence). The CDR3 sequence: CAIWREKTDTQYF. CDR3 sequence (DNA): TGTGCCATATGGAGGGAAAAAACAGATACGCAGTATTTT.

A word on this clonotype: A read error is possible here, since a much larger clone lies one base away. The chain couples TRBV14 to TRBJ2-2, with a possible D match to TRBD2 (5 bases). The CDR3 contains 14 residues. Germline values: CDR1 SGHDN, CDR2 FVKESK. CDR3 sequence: CASSQDYNTGEQFF. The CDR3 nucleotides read TGTGCCAGCAGCCAAGACTATAACACCGGGGAGCAGTTTTTT.

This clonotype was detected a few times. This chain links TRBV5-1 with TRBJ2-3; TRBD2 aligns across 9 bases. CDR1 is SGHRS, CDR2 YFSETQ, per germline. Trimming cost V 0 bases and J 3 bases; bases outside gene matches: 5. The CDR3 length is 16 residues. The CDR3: CASSLALAGLTDTQYF. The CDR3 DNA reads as TGCGCCAGCAGCTTGGCCCTAGCGGGACTTACAGATACGCAGTATTTT.

The CDR3 coding sequence is TGTGCCAGCAGTTACTCGCCAGGGACCTACGAGCAGTACTTC. Translating gives CASSYSPGTYEQYF. The chain is built from TRBV6-5 and TRBJ2-7, with a possible D match to TRBD1 (5 bases). This CDR3 has 14 amino acids. V was pared by 0 bases and J by 2 bases, with 8 bases between. Germline assignment: CDR1 MNHEY and CDR2 SVGAGI.

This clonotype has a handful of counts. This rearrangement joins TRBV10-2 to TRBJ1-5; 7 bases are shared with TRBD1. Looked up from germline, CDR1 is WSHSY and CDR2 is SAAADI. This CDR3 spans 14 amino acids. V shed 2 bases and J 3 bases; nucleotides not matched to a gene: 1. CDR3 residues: CASSEDRDNQPQHF. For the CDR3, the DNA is TGCGCCAGCAGTGAGGACAGGGACAATCAGCCCCAGCATTTT.

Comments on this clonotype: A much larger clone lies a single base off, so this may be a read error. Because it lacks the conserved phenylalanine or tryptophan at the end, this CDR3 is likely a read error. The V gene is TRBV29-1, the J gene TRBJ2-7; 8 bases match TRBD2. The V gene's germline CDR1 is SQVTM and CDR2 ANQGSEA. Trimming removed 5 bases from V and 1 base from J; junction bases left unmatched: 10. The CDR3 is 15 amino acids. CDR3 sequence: CSVQGSGGPSYEQYL. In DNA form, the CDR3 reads TGCAGCGTTCAGGGGTCGGGAGGGCCGTCCTACGAGCAGTACCTC.

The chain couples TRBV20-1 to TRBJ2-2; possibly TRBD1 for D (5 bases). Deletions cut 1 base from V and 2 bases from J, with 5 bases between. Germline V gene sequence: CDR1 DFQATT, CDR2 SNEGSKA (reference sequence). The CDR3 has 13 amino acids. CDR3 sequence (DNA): TGCAGTGCTAGAGGGACAAACACCGGGGAGCTGTTTTTT. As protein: CSARGTNTGELFF.

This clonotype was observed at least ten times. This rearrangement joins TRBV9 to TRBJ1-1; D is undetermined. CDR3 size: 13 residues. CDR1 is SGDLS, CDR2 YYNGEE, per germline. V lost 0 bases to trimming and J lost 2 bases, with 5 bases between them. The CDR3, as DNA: TGTGCCAGCAGCGTAGGGGATAACACTGAAGCTTTCTTT. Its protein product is CASSVGDNTEAFF.

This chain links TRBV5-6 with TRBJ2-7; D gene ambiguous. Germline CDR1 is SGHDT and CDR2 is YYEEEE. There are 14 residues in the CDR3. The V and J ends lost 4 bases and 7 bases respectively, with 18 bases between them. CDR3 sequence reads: CASSRSLGWVEQYF. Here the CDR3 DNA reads TGTGCCAGCAGCCGGAGCCTAGGTTGGGTTGAGCAGTACTTC.

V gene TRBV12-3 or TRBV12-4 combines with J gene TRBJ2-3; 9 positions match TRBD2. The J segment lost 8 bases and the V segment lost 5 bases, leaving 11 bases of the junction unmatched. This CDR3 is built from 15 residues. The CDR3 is CASSITSGWAVTQYF. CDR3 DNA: TGTGCCAGCAGTATTACTAGCGGGTGGGCAGTTACGCAGTATTTT.

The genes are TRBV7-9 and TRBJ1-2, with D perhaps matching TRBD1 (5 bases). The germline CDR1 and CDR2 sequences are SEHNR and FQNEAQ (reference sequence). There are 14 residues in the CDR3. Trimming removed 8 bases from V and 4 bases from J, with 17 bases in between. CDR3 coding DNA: TGTGCCAGCGCCCGAGTGGGGGACTTCTATGGCTACACCTTC. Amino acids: CASARVGDFYGYTF. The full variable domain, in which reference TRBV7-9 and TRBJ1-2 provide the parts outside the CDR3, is DTGVSQNPRHKITKRGQNVTFRCDPISEHNRLYWYRQTLGQGPEFLTYFQNEAQLEKSRLLSDRFSAERPKGSFSTLEIQRTEQGDSAMYLCASARVGDFYGYTFGSGTRLTVV.

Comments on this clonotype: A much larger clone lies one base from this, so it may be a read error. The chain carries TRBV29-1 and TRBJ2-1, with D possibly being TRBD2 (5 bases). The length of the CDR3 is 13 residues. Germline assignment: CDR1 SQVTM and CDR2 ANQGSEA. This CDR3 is CSAGEGLRNEHFF. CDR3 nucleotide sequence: TGCAGCGCCGGAGAGGGCCTACGCAATGAGCACTTCTTC.